The text below deals with one T cell receptor beta chain. CDR1 and CDR2 from the germline V gene are SGHAT and FQNNGV. J gave up 6 bases and V 5 bases, and 15 bases lay outside the gene matches. This CDR3 region has 17 residues. Assay: immunoSEQ multiplex PCR; the TCRdb copy retains only in-frame clones and omits some. The repertoire holds about 240,000 clones, approximately 86% seen once, with 3% to 4% in the top ten. This specimen belongs to a study of blood T cell repertoires in COVID-19. Adults between about 18 and 95 years of age took part from 24 US areas. This TCR derives from a woman aged 40 to 50 with acute COVID-19. The sequenced material came from PBMCs or T cells enriched from blood (not recorded which). The V and J genes are TRBV11-2 and TRBJ1-4; 7 bases are a match to TRBD1. As DNA, the CDR3 is TGTGCCAGCAGCCTACAGTTAGCGACAGGGCGGGATGAAAAACTGTTTTTT. It specifies CASSLQLATGRDEKLFF.